These 9 T cell receptor beta chains were all obtained from the same sample, sequenced in a study of post-analysis software for immune sequencing data. Tagging with unique molecular identifiers was a feature of the TCR beta cDNA libraries. TCRdb analysed the PCR reads with MiXCR anew, one entry per CDR3 protein. The data contain fewer than 850,000 distinct CDR3 sequences, roughly 50% of them singletons. Study observations and caveats: TRBV segments more frequent in patients than in controls numbered a few and included TRBV5-6, TRBV5-1 and TRBV20-1.

No antigen is known for these receptors. Sequenced sample: blood. The receptor source for this set is a girl between 5 and 17 years old with multiple sclerosis.

The chain is built from TRBV6-1 and TRBJ2-7; 7 nucleotides agree with TRBD1. The CDR3 has 18 amino acids. Germline V lookup: CDR1 MNHNS, CDR2 SASEGT. V dropped 5 bases and J dropped 0; count of bases not matched to a gene: 16. Here the CDR3 reads CASSPTRGGRTPSYEQYF. In DNA, the CDR3 is TGTGCCAGCAGTCCCACCAGAGGGGGCCGCACTCCCTCCTACGAGCAGTACTTC.

V usage is TRBV5-6 and J usage is TRBJ2-3; possibly TRBD2 for D (5 bases). The CDR3 has 16 residues. The germline V gene has CDR1 SGHDT and CDR2 YYEEEE. V was trimmed by 0 bases and J by 4 bases, leaving 15 bases between them. The CDR3 here is CASSLETSAEADTQYF. CDR3 DNA sequence: TGTGCCAGCAGCTTGGAGACATCCGCGGAGGCAGATACGCAGTATTTT.

V gene TRBV11-1 combines with J gene TRBJ2-7; the match to TRBD2 covers 12 bases. The CDR3 covers 18 residues. V was pared by 5 bases and J by 2 bases, with 13 bases of the junction left unmatched. The germline CDR1 and CDR2 sequences are SGHAT and FQDESV (reference sequence). CDR3 bases: TGTGCCAGCAGCCCTGGGAAGTGGGCTAGCGGGAGGGCCTACGAGCAGTACTTC. Translated: CASSPGKWASGRAYEQYF.

This clonotype has only a few counts. The gene calls are TRBV27 and TRBJ2-2, with D unresolved. The germline CDR1 and CDR2 sequences are MNHEY and SMNVEV (reference sequence). With 3 bases removed from V and 7 bases from J, the gap between germline ends came to 6 bases. This CDR3 has 12 amino acids. The CDR3 region has the DNA TGTGCCAGCAGTTTGGTTAGCGGGGAGCTGTTTTTT. It codes for CASSLVSGELFF.

The table lists this clonotype with a few counts. This chain joins TRBV6-5 and TRBJ2-1; 10 bases match TRBD1. Germline V lookup: CDR1 MNHEY, CDR2 SVGAGI. The ends lost 5 bases at V and 15 bases at J; junction bases unmatched: 13. The CDR3 is made up of 14 amino acids. Here the CDR3 DNA reads TGTGCCAGCAGTCCTCCGGGACAGGGGCGCGGGTGGTTCTTC. Translating gives CASSPPGQGRGWFF.

This clonotype was picked up a small number of times. The chain joins TRBV29-1 to TRBJ2-7, with TRBD1 as a possible D gene (6 bases). Per the germline V gene, CDR1 is SQVTM and CDR2 is ANQGSEA. V lost 1 base and J 0 bases, leaving 7 bases between the germline ends. The CDR3 is 13 amino acids. This CDR3 is CSVEGGHSYEQYF. The CDR3 DNA sequence: TGCAGCGTTGAAGGGGGACACTCCTACGAGCAGTACTTC.

This clonotype has a handful of counts. The V and J genes are TRBV29-1 and TRBJ1-1; D remains unclear. Germline values: CDR1 SQVTM, CDR2 ANQGSEA. The length of the CDR3 is 13 residues. V was shortened by 0 bases and J by 4 bases, with 9 bases between the two germline ends. CDR3 DNA: TGCAGCGTTGAAGACAGTCTGAGCACTGAAGCTTTCTTT. It specifies CSVEDSLSTEAFF.

This chain joins TRBV6-5 and TRBJ2-3, with D perhaps matching TRBD2 (6 bases). This CDR3 has 15 amino acids. V was trimmed by 2 bases and J by 1 base, leaving 10 bases between them. The germline CDR1 and CDR2 sequences are MNHEY and SVGAGI. CDR3 sequence reads: CASSYASVGTDTQYF. DNA of the CDR3: TGTGCCAGCAGTTACGCTAGCGTGGGCACAGATACGCAGTATTTT.

This chain connects TRBV10-3 to TRBJ2-5, with D maybe TRBD2 (5 bases). Trimming took 0 bases from V and 4 from J, leaving 9 bases between them. There are 14 residues in the CDR3. Germline values: CDR1 ENHRY, CDR2 SYGVKD. The CDR3 spells CAISESNAGETQYF. CDR3 nucleotide sequence: TGTGCCATCAGTGAGTCGAATGCGGGAGAGACCCAGTACTTC.